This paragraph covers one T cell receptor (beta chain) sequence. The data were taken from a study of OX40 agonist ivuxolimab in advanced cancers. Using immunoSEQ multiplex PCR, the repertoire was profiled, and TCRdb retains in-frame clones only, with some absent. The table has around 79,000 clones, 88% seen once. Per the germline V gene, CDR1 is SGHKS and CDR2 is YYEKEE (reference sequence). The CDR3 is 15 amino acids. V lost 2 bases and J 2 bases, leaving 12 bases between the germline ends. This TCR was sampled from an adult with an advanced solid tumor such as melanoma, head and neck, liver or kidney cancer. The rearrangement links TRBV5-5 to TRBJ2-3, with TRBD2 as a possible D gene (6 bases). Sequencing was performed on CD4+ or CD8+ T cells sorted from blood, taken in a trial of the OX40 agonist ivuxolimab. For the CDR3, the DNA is TGTGCCAGCAGCTTCTCCCTAGCGATCACAGATACGCAGTATTTT. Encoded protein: CASSFSLAITDTQYF.